The TCR beta chain described here comes from a study of PD-L1 blockade in urothelial cancer. In germline, CDR1 is SGHTA, CDR2 FQGTGA. Trimming at V came to 5 bases and at J to 1 base, leaving 12 bases not matched to a gene. This CDR3 comprises 18 residues. Specified time point: peripheral blood 6 weeks after treatment start. Each patient gave between 1 and 8 samples, pretreatment and on-treatment. The data were produced by immunoSEQ multiplex PCR, yet TCRdb's version contains in-frame clones alone and is incomplete. The sample has around 120,000 clones; more than 85% are singletons. The source was PBMCs, collected around atezolizumab (anti-PD-L1) treatment. V gene TRBV7-3 combines with J gene TRBJ2-3; 10 bases fit TRBD2. This TCR was sampled from a man in his sixties with urothelial cancer. CDR3 bases: TGTGCCAGCAGCCAGGGCGGTCTAGCGGGAGTCGGCACAGATACGCAGTATTTT. It encodes CASSQGGLAGVGTDTQYF.